What follows are 28 T cell receptor beta chains derived from one specimen sequenced in a study of blood T cells in healthy people across ages. Then a second PCR, running about 7 to 11 cycles, was carried out with a sample-barcoded 5' primer and a J-beta primer mix. TCRdb itself ran the 5' RACE reads through MiXCR, one entry per CDR3 protein. The sample lists some 1.4 million distinct CDR3 sequences; around 39% were seen once. The sequenced material came from blood. The receptor set was obtained from a woman under 30 in good health.

The gene calls are TRBV28 and TRBJ2-2; 7 bases are shared with TRBD2. From germline, CDR1 is MDHEN and CDR2 SYDVKM. The CDR3 runs to 14 residues. J was trimmed by 6 bases and V by 7 bases; bases with no gene match: 8. The CDR3 sequence is CASNWGGISGELFF. The CDR3 DNA is TGTGCCAGCAACTGGGGGGGTATCTCCGGGGAGCTGTTTTTT.

The sample holds a few counts of this clonotype. The rearrangement links TRBV5-5 to TRBJ2-1, with a possible D match to TRBD2 (5 bases). The CDR3 is 14 amino acids. The V gene's germline CDR1 is SGHKS and CDR2 YYEKEE (reference sequence). Trimming shortened V by 0 bases and J by 9 bases, and 13 bases separated the two germline ends. The CDR3 DNA reads as TGTGCCAGCAGCTTGGTTCCGGGGAAGGTTGAGCAGTTCTTC. Amino acids: CASSLVPGKVEQFF.

Concerning this clonotype: A read error is possible here, since a much larger clone lies one base away. The CDR3 region has the DNA TGTGCCAGCAGTGACTCGACTAGCGGGGGGAATGAGCAGTACTTC. Residues: CASSDSTSGGNEQYF. V usage is TRBV6-4 and J usage is TRBJ2-1; TRBD2 agrees at 13 bases. The J call is uncertain, as TRBJ2-7 better fits the DNA end. The length of the CDR3 is 15 residues. Germline assignment: CDR1 MRHNA and CDR2 SNTAGT.

This chain connects TRBV3-1 to TRBJ2-1; 7 bases agree with TRBD2. CDR3 length equals 14 residues. Germline values: CDR1 LGHDT, CDR2 YNNKEL (reference sequence). The junction had 8 bases not matched to a gene; V was cut back by 2 bases and J by 10 bases. The CDR3 coding sequence is TGTGCCAGCAGCCAAACCGGCGGGAGATGCGAGCAGTTCTTC. Protein product: CASSQTGGRCEQFF.

This clonotype showed up just a few times. The chain employs TRBV14 and TRBJ2-5; no firm D call. Germline V gene lookup returns CDR1 SGHDN and CDR2 FVKESK. V dropped 0 bases and J dropped 2 bases, with 10 bases sitting between them. The CDR3 runs 15 residues. The CDR3 reads CASSQDRILQETQYF. In DNA form, the CDR3 reads TGTGCCAGCAGCCAAGACAGAATCCTTCAAGAGACCCAGTACTTC.

A few counts support this clonotype. V gene TRBV7-6 combines with J gene TRBJ2-4, with TRBD1 as a possible D gene (6 bases). Judging by the DNA end, TRBJ2-7 fits better; the J call may be wrong. Germline CDR1 reads SGHVS; CDR2 reads FNYEAQ. The CDR3 consists of 15 residues. CDR3 region: CASSLETGALYEQYF. CDR3 in DNA: TGTGCCAGCAGCTTAGAGACAGGTGCCCTCTACGAGCAGTACTTC.

This clonotype was recorded a few times. The chain uses TRBV7-9 and TRBJ2-7; 8 nucleotides align to TRBD2. Near its end, the DNA agrees better with TRBJ2-4, so the J call may be wrong. CDR3 length: 17 residues. The germline V gene has CDR1 SEHNR and CDR2 FQNEAQ (reference sequence). CDR3 region: CASSLNRAGVGKNIQYF. CDR3 nucleotides: TGTGCCAGCAGCTTAAATAGAGCGGGAGTGGGCAAAAACATTCAGTACTTC.

This clonotype was recorded once. V and J are TRBV5-1 and TRBJ1-1; 11 bases are a match to TRBD1. From germline, CDR1 is SGHRS and CDR2 YFSETQ. With 4 bases clipped from V and 7 bases from J, the junction kept 9 bases outside the gene matches. This CDR3 comprises 15 residues. CDR3 in DNA: TGCGCCAGCAGCATTACCGGGACAGGGGGTAGTGAAGCTTTCTTT. This gives the protein CASSITGTGGSEAFF.

The V and J genes are TRBV9 and TRBJ1-2, with no clear D. Germline CDR1 SGDLS, CDR2 YYNGEE. V dropped 4 bases and J dropped 0 bases, with 16 bases sitting between them. This CDR3 spans 16 amino acids. The CDR3 region has the DNA TGTGCCAGCAGCCCGCGTACCATGGACCCTAACTATGGCTACACCTTC. This translates into CASSPRTMDPNYGYTF.

The J gene is TRBJ2-5, the V gene TRBV9; tentatively, D is TRBD1 or TRBD2 (5 bases each). CDR1 is SGDLS and CDR2 is YYNGEE in the germline V gene. The CDR3 length is 13 residues. V lost 1 base and J lost 5, with 9 bases in between. In DNA form, the CDR3 reads TGTGCCAGCAGCGTATCGGGGACGGAGACCCAGTACTTC. Its protein is CASSVSGTETQYF.

This clonotype has more than one count but fewer than ten. The chain recombines TRBV3-1 with TRBJ1-5; D not certain. The CDR3 runs to 13 residues. Germline values: CDR1 LGHDT, CDR2 YNNKEL (reference sequence). Deletions cut 2 bases from V and 6 bases from J, with 8 bases between. In nucleotides, the CDR3 is TGTGCCAGCAGCCAACCGGGAGGTCAGCCCCAGCATTTT. This translates into CASSQPGGQPQHF.

This clonotype was picked up a small number of times. The gene calls are TRBV2 and TRBJ1-2; tentative D call: TRBD1 (5 bases). The germline V gene has CDR1 SNHLY and CDR2 FYNNEI. The V gene lost 2 bases and the J gene lost 3 bases, with 22 bases spanning the gap. CDR3 length: 18 residues. The CDR3 loop reads CASSEPQGERGRYYGYTF. In nucleotides, the CDR3 is TGTGCCAGCAGTGAACCTCAAGGGGAGCGTGGGAGATACTATGGCTACACCTTC.

This rearrangement joins TRBV5-1 to TRBJ1-2; D gene ambiguous. Trimming pared 0 bases from V and 7 bases from J, leaving 16 bases between. The CDR3 length is 15 residues. Germline loops: CDR1 SGHRS, CDR2 YFSETQ. The CDR3 sequence is CASSLGTLVELGYTF. DNA of the CDR3: TGCGCCAGCAGCTTGGGGACGCTAGTCGAACTTGGCTACACCTTC.

The chain carries TRBV6-6 and TRBJ1-6; no reliable D call. The CDR3 contains 13 residues. Germline CDR1 and CDR2: MNHNY and SVGAGI (reference sequence). The V gene lost 7 bases and the J gene lost 6 bases, with 10 bases spanning the gap. The CDR3: CASTGRTNSPLHF. The CDR3 DNA reads as TGTGCCAGCACCGGACGCACTAATTCACCCCTCCACTTT.

This clonotype was found a few times. The chain combines TRBV12-3 or TRBV12-4 with TRBJ1-2; 8 nucleotides agree with TRBD1. The CDR3 contains 16 residues. The junction had 13 bases not matched to a gene; V was cut back by 3 bases and J by 7 bases. The CDR3 coding sequence is TGTGCCAGCAGTTTCAGGTCACGGGCAGGGGGCAGTGGCTACACCTTC. Amino acid sequence: CASSFRSRAGGSGYTF.

V and J are TRBV9 and TRBJ2-3; TRBD2 agrees at 10 bases. The V gene end was trimmed by 3 bases and the J gene end by 5 bases; junction bases not matched to a gene: 9. The CDR3 is made up of 16 amino acids. Germline CDR1 reads SGDLS; CDR2 reads YYNGEE. DNA for the CDR3: TGTGCCAGCAGCGAAATGGCCGGACTAGCGGTAGATACGCAGTATTTT. Residues: CASSEMAGLAVDTQYF.

This clonotype turned up a few times. The rearrangement joins TRBV7-9 to TRBJ2-3, with D possibly matching TRBD2 (6 bases). The V end lost 6 bases, the J end lost 2 bases, and 15 bases lay between the germline ends. The CDR3 contains 15 residues. The germline V gene encodes CDR1 SEHNR and CDR2 FQNEAQ (reference sequence). The CDR3 DNA reads as TGTGCCAGCAGTCGCGCGGGACCCTTCACAGATACGCAGTATTTT. This translates into CASSRAGPFTDTQYF. The full variable domain, rest sourced from reference TRBV7-9 and TRBJ2-3, is DTGVSQNPRHKITKRGQNVTFRCDPISEHNRLYWYRQTLGQGPEFLTYFQNEAQLEKSRLLSDRFSAERPKGSFSTLEIQRTEQGDSAMYLCASSRAGPFTDTQYFGPGTRLTVL.

This chain links TRBV24-1 with TRBJ2-1; no clear D. Germline assignment: CDR1 KGHDR and CDR2 SFDVKD. There are 13 residues in the CDR3. V lost 6 bases, J lost 3 bases, and 8 bases lay in between. The DNA of the CDR3 is TGTGCCACCAGTCCAGGCGGCTACAATGAGCAGTTCTTC. Its translation: CATSPGGYNEQFF.

The chain uses TRBV2 and TRBJ1-5; the D is unclear. Trimming removed 3 bases at V and 3 bases at J, with 6 bases between. The CDR3 extends over 13 amino acids. The germline V gene encodes CDR1 SNHLY and CDR2 FYNNEI. The CDR3 region has the DNA TGTGCCAGCAGTGACGGTCTCAATCAGCCCCAGCATTTT. Its translation is CASSDGLNQPQHF.

The gene calls are TRBV15 and TRBJ2-3; 9 bases agree with TRBD2. With V trimmed by 5 bases and J by 2 bases, 14 bases remained unmatched. Germline V gene sequence: CDR1 LNHNV, CDR2 YYDKDF (reference sequence). The CDR3 sequence is 18 residues long. The CDR3 region is CATSLSPPKRGDTDTQYF. CDR3 DNA: TGTGCCACCAGCCTGAGCCCCCCCAAGCGGGGGGACACAGATACGCAGTATTTT.

The J gene is TRBJ1-2, the V gene TRBV20-1; D call uncertain. V was cut by 1 base and J by 5 bases, with 8 bases left in between. CDR3 length: 12 residues. CDR1 and CDR2 from the germline V gene are DFQATT and SNEGSKA (reference sequence). This chain's CDR3 is CSARVAGYGYTF. For the CDR3, the DNA is TGCAGTGCTAGAGTTGCCGGGTATGGCTACACCTTC.

This clonotype was picked up a small number of times. The chain uses TRBV9 and TRBJ2-3, with 9 bases matching TRBD2. Trimming removed 0 bases from V and 4 bases from J; junction bases left unmatched: 6. Germline V lookup: CDR1 SGDLS, CDR2 YYNGEE. The CDR3 has 16 amino acids. In DNA form, the CDR3 reads TGTGCCAGCAGCGTAGCTCCTAGCGGGGCCGCAGATACGCAGTATTTT. It specifies CASSVAPSGAADTQYF.

The chain links TRBV5-1 to TRBJ2-5; 11 positions match TRBD2. V lost 0 bases and J lost 10; bases outside the gene matches: 8. The V gene's germline CDR1 is SGHRS and CDR2 YFSETQ. This CDR3 has 15 amino acids. In DNA form, the CDR3 reads TGCGCCAGCAGCTTGGATGGGACTAGCGGAAGGGACCAGTACTTC. This codes for CASSLDGTSGRDQYF. The whole variable domain, filled in from reference TRBV5-1 and TRBJ2-5, reads KAGVTQTPRYLIKTRGQQVTLSCSPISGHRSVSWYQQTPGQGLQFLFEYFSETQRNKGNFPGRFSGRQFSNSRSEMNVSTLELGDSALYLCASSLDGTSGRDQYFGPGTRLLVL.

Only a few counts were recorded for this clonotype. This chain uses TRBV3-1 with TRBJ2-3; D is unclear. Per germline, CDR1 LGHDT and CDR2 YNNKEL (reference sequence). The CDR3 length is 14 residues. Trimming stripped 1 base from V and 2 bases from J, with 7 bases between. CDR3 region: CASSQGSITDTQYF. CDR3 DNA: TGTGCCAGCAGCCAAGGTTCTATCACAGATACGCAGTATTTT.

This clonotype was picked up a small number of times. This chain joins TRBV4-1 and TRBJ2-1, with TRBD2 matching 9 bases. This CDR3 has 16 residues. Trimming removed 0 bases from V and 5 bases from J; junction bases left unmatched: 5. The germline V gene encodes CDR1 MGHRA and CDR2 YSYEKL. The chain's CDR3 is CASSQEPAGGDNEQFF. The CDR3 region has the DNA TGCGCCAGCAGCCAAGAACCAGCGGGGGGCGACAATGAGCAGTTCTTC.

This clonotype has just a few counts. The chain recombines TRBV20-1 with TRBJ2-4, with D uncertain. Trimming left V 4 bases short and J 8 bases short, with 12 bases between. Germline CDR1 DFQATT, CDR2 SNEGSKA (reference sequence). The CDR3 is made up of 12 amino acids. The CDR3 sequence is CSAMGNGDIQYF. As DNA, the CDR3 is TGCAGTGCTATGGGAAATGGGGACATTCAGTACTTC.

This clonotype was observed a few times. The rearrangement joins TRBV3-1 to TRBJ2-3, with TRBD2 matching over 9 bases. Trimming cost V 1 base and J 0 bases; bases outside gene matches: 17. Germline CDR1 is LGHDT and CDR2 is YNNKEL (reference sequence). This CDR3 contains 21 residues. CDR3 coding DNA: TGTGCCAGCAGCCAAGGGAAAGAGGGACTAGCTCTACCCAGGAGCACAGATACGCAGTATTTT. It codes for CASSQGKEGLALPRSTDTQYF.

The chain has TRBV30 and TRBJ2-3; unclear D gene. The ends were cut back, 4 bases at V and 1 base at J, with 12 bases in the middle. Germline lookup yields CDR1 GTSNPN and CDR2 SVGIG (reference sequence). The CDR3 sequence is 14 residues long. The CDR3 loop reads CAWNVRVGTDTQYF. The CDR3 region has the DNA TGTGCCTGGAACGTCCGAGTGGGCACAGATACGCAGTATTTT.